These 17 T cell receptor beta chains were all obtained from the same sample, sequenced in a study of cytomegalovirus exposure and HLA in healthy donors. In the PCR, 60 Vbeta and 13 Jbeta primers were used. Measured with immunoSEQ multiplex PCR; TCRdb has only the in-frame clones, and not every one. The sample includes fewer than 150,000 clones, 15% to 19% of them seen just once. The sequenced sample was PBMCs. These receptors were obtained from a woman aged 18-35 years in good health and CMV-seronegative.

CDR3 bases: TGCGCCAGCAGCCCCTCCGCGGGGTTAGGATCTGGAAACACCATATATTTT. Translated, it gives CASSPSAGLGSGNTIYF. The chain employs TRBV5-1 and TRBJ1-3; D unclear. The germline V gene encodes CDR1 SGHRS and CDR2 YFSETQ. V was shortened by 4 bases and J by 1 base, with 18 bases between the two germline ends. The CDR3 runs 17 residues.

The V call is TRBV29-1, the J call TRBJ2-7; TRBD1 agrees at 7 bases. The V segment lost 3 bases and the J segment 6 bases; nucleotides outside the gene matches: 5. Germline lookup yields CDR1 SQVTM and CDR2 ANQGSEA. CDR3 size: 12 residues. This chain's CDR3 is CSVERQGREQYF. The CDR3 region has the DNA TGCAGCGTTGAGAGACAGGGCCGCGAGCAGTACTTC.

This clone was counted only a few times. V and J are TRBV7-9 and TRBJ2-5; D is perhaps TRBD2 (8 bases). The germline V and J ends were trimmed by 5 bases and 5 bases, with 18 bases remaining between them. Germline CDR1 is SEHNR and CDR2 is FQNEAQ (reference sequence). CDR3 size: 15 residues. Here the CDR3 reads CASSPGRGLKETQYF. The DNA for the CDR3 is TGTGCCAGCAGCCCCGGGAGGGGGCTCAAGGAGACCCAGTACTTC.

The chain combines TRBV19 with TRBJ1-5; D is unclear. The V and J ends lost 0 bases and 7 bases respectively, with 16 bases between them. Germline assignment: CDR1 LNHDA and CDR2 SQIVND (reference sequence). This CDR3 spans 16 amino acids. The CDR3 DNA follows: TGTGCCAGTAGTATAGAGAGGTCAGAGAGGGTCCAGCCCCAGCATTTT. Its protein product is CASSIERSERVQPQHF.

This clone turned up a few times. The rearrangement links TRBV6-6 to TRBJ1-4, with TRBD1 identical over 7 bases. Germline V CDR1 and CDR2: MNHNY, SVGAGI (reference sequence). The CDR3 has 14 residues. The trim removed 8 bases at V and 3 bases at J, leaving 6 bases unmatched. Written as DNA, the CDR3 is TGTGCCAGCCAGGGGGGCGCCCCTAATGAAAAACTGTTTTTT. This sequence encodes CASQGGAPNEKLFF.

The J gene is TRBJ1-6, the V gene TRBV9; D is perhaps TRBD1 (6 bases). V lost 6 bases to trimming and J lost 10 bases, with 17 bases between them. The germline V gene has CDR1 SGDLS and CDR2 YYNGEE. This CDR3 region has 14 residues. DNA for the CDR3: TGTGCCAGCAACTCAGGGGAGGGTGGCTCACCCCTCCACTTT. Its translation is CASNSGEGGSPLHF.

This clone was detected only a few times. CDR3 loop: CASSLNRWGGETDTQYF. CDR3 bases: TGTGCCAGCAGTTTAAATAGGTGGGGGGGTGAAACAGATACGCAGTATTTT. V gene TRBV27 combines with J gene TRBJ2-3; 7 bases fit TRBD2. The CDR3 is 17 residues long. Germline CDR1 reads MNHEY; CDR2 reads SMNVEV (reference sequence). V shed 2 bases and J 3 bases; nucleotides not matched to a gene: 11.

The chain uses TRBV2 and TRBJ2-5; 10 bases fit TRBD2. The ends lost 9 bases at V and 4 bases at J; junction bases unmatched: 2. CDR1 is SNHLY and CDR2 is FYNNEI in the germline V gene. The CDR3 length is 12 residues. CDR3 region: CASLAGVETQYF. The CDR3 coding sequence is TGTGCCAGTCTAGCGGGAGTAGAGACCCAGTACTTC.

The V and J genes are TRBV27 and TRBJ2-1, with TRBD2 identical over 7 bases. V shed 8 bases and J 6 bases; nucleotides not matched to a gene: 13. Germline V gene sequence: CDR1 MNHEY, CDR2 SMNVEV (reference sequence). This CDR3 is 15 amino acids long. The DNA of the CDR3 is TGTGCCAGCCAAGTACTCAGCGGGATGAGCAATGAGCAGTTCTTC. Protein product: CASQVLSGMSNEQFF.

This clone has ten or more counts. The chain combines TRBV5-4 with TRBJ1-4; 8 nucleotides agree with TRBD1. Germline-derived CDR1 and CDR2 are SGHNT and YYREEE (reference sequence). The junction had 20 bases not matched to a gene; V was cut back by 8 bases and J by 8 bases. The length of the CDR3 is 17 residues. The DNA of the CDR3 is TGTGCCAGTAGTGCGGGACAGGTGGCTGGAATGAACGAAAAACTGTTTTTT. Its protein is CASSAGQVAGMNEKLFF. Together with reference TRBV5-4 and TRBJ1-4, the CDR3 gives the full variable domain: ETGVTQSPTHLIKTRGQQVTLRCSSQSGHNTVSWYQQALGQGPQFIFQYYREEENGRGNFPPRFSGLQFPNYSSELNVNALELDDSALYLCASSAGQVAGMNEKLFFGSGTQLSVL.

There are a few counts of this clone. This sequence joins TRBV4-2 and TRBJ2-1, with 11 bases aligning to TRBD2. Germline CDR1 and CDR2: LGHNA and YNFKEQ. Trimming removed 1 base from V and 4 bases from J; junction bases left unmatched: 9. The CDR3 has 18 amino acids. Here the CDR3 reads CASSQVPIGLAGYNEQFF. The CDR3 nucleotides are TGTGCCAGCAGCCAAGTTCCTATCGGACTAGCGGGTTACAATGAGCAGTTCTTC.

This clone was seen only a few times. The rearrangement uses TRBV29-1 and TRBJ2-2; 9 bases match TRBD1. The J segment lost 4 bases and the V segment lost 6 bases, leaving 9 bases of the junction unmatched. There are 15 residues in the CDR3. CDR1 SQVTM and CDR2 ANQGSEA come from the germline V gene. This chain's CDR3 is CSVTQGAPGTGELFF. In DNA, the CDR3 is TGCAGCGTCACACAGGGGGCGCCGGGCACCGGGGAGCTGTTTTTT.

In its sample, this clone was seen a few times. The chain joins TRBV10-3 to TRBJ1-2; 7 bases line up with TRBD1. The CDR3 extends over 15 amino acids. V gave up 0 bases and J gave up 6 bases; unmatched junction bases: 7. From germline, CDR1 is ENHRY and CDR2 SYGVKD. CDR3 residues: CAISESIGTDHGYTF. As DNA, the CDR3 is TGTGCCATCAGTGAGTCGATTGGGACAGACCATGGCTACACCTTC.

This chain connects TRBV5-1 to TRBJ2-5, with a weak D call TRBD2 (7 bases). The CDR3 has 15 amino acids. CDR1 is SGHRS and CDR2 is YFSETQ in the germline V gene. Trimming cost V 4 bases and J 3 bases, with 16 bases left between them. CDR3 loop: CASSHFGGREETQYF. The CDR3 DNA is TGCGCCAGCAGCCACTTCGGGGGGCGGGAAGAGACCCAGTACTTC.

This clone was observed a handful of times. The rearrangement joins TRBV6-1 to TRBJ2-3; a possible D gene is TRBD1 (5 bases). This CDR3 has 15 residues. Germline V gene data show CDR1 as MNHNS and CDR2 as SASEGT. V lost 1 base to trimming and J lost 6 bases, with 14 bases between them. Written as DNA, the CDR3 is TGTGCCAGCAGTGAAGGGAGACCAGGGTTGGATACGCAGTATTTT. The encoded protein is CASSEGRPGLDTQYF.

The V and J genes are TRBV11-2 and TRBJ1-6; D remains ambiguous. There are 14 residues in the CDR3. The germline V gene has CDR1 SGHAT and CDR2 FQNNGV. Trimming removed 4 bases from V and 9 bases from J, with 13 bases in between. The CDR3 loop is CASSSHPGTSPLHF. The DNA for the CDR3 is TGTGCCAGCAGCTCCCACCCGGGAACTTCACCCCTCCACTTT.

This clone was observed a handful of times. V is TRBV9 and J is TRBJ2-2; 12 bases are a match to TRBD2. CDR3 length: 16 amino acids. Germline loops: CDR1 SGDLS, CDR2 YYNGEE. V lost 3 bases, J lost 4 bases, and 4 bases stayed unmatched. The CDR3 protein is CASSEGLAGSTGELFF. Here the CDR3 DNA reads TGTGCCAGCAGCGAGGGACTAGCGGGTAGCACCGGGGAGCTGTTTTTT.